This TCR beta chain is drawn from a study of Graves' ophthalmopathy and Graves' hyperthyroidism. At the level of the study: Peripheral blood (taken before any treatment) was collected at initial diagnosis.

Calling hyperthyroidism stable required that no ophthalmopathy show up within 18 months of follow-up. Excluded: other autoimmune disease, uncontrolled infection, pregnancy or lactation. The CDR3 has 15 amino acids. Losses at the gene ends were 8 bases for V and 2 bases for J; bases not matched to a gene: 9. CDR1 is MNHNS and CDR2 is SASEGT in the germline V gene. For repertoire sequencing, the TCR beta CDR3 regions were amplified from RNA transcripts. Investigators did first-round RT-PCR with HTBI primers, then second-round multiplex PCR. MiXCR, run by TCRdb on the multiplex PCR reads, gives a single entry per CDR3 protein. The repertoire consists of about 620,000 distinct CDR3 sequences, with about 24% occurring once and the leading ten covering more than 5.5%. This clonotype was picked up many times.

Sample: peripheral blood. This TCR was recovered from a young woman with stable Graves' hyperthyroidism. Some clones in this sample may be carry-over from other donors' samples. The gene calls are TRBV6-1 and TRBJ1-5, with 7 bases lining up with TRBD1. CDR3 residues: CASRGQVKGNQPQHF. The CDR3 region has the DNA TGTGCCAGCCGTGGACAGGTTAAGGGCAATCAGCCCCAGCATTTT.